One and the same sample provided the 8 T cell receptor beta chains below, sequenced in a study of blood T cell repertoires in COVID-19. The method was immunoSEQ multiplex PCR; TCRdb's version includes in-frame clones alone and lacks a portion of them. The sample lists 350,000 to 400,000 clones, 86% occurring once. The sequenced sample was peripheral blood. These receptors all come from a woman aged 60-70 years with COVID-19, enrolled during active disease.

V and J are TRBV3-1 (or the pseudogene TRBV3-2) and TRBJ2-3; a possible D gene is TRBD2 (5 bases). The CDR3 runs 17 residues. The germline V gene has CDR1 LGHDT and CDR2 YNNKEL (reference sequence). Trimming pared 4 bases from V and 6 bases from J, leaving 23 bases between. The CDR3 nucleotides are TGTGCCAGCAGCCCCGCACGGCTAGCCGCATTCACGGATACGCAGTATTTT. Protein product: CASSPARLAAFTDTQYF.

The chain uses TRBV2 and TRBJ1-1; D unresolved. The germline V and J ends were trimmed by 6 bases and 6 bases, with 17 bases remaining between them. CDR1 is SNHLY, CDR2 FYNNEI, per germline. The CDR3 is 14 residues long. In DNA, the CDR3 is TGTGCCAGCAGGGGCGTTTCCAGTTTCTCTGAAGCTTTCTTT. Translating gives CASRGVSSFSEAFF.

The chain employs TRBV11-3 and TRBJ2-3, with D maybe TRBD1 (5 bases). Germline V gives CDR1 SGHNT, CDR2 YENEEA. The V end was cut by 5 bases, the J end by 4 bases, with 10 bases between. The CDR3 length is 13 residues. CDR3 amino acids: CASSRIGADTQYF. DNA of the CDR3: TGTGCCAGCAGCCGAATAGGGGCAGATACGCAGTATTTT.

This chain connects TRBV30 to TRBJ2-3; TRBD2 matches at 14 bases. CDR1 and CDR2 (germline): GTSNPN, SVGIG (reference sequence). CDR3 length: 17 amino acids. With V trimmed by 2 bases and J by 6 bases, 10 bases remained unmatched. The CDR3 DNA follows: TGTGCCTGGAGTCCGGGACTAGCGGGGGCCGAGGCGGATACGCAGTATTTT. Its protein is CAWSPGLAGAEADTQYF.

V and J are TRBV13 and TRBJ1-2; 7 nucleotides match TRBD1. Losses at the gene ends were 5 bases for V and 1 base for J; bases not matched to a gene: 10. CDR3 length equals 16 residues. The germline gives CDR1 PRHDT, CDR2 FYEKMQ (reference sequence). Here the CDR3 reads CASSGGTVDFNYGYTF. The CDR3 DNA reads as TGTGCCAGCAGCGGAGGGACAGTCGACTTTAACTATGGCTACACCTTC.

The V and J genes are TRBV5-1 and TRBJ1-1; the match to TRBD1 covers 7 bases. Germline V gene sequence: CDR1 SGHRS, CDR2 YFSETQ. This CDR3 has 16 amino acids. V shed 3 bases and J 5 bases; nucleotides not matched to a gene: 13. In DNA, the CDR3 is TGCGCCAGCAGCTCCAGGGGGTACGAGGGAAATACTGAAGCTTTCTTT. This gives the protein CASSSRGYEGNTEAFF.

The chain has TRBV25-1 and TRBJ1-3; unclear D gene. Deletions cut 2 bases from V and 2 bases from J, with 7 bases between. CDR1 MGHDK and CDR2 SYGVNS come from the germline V gene. The CDR3 totals 14 residues. The CDR3 spells CASSEGFTGNTIYF. Written as DNA, the CDR3 is TGTGCCAGCAGTGAAGGCTTCACTGGAAACACCATATATTTT.

The chain carries TRBV9 and TRBJ2-2; 9 nucleotides match TRBD2. The length of the CDR3 is 15 residues. CDR1 and CDR2 (germline): SGDLS, YYNGEE. V shed 3 bases, J shed 4 bases, and the junction held 4 bases outside the gene matches. DNA for the CDR3: TGTGCCAGCAGCGATGCGCGGGGGGGCACCGGGGAGCTGTTTTTT. It is translated as CASSDARGGTGELFF.